This T cell receptor beta chain stems from a study of T cells in Graves' hyperthyroidism and ophthalmopathy. Study summary: At initial diagnosis, before any treatment had begun, peripheral blood was obtained.

Amplification targeted TCR beta CDR3 regions from RNA transcripts. HTBI primers were the set used in a first-round RT-PCR of the TCR CDR3. MiXCR was run by TCRdb on the multiplex PCR reads, yielding one entry per CDR3 protein. The repertoire holds 650,000 to 850,000 distinct CDR3 sequences, with around 20% as singletons. Patients aged 18 to 65 had newly diagnosed hyperthyroidism that had lasted under 2 months. Patients showing uncontrolled infection, other autoimmune disease, pregnancy or lactation were ineligible. Germline V lookup: CDR1 SGHRS, CDR2 YFSETQ. The CDR3 consists of 14 residues. The germline V and J ends were trimmed by 0 bases and 6 bases, with 12 bases remaining between them. The sample holds a few counts of this clonotype.

This chain joins TRBV5-1 and TRBJ1-1; D not resolved. The sequence derives from a woman between 50 and 59 years old with Graves' hyperthyroidism that later progressed to Graves' ophthalmopathy. Sequenced: blood. This chain's CDR3 is CASSLAGLTAEAFF. The DNA of the CDR3 is TGCGCCAGCAGCTTGGCGGGCCTCACGGCTGAAGCTTTCTTT. Drawing the rest from reference TRBV5-1 and TRBJ1-1, the complete variable domain is KAGVTQTPRYLIKTRGQQVTLSCSPISGHRSVSWYQQTPGQGLQFLFEYFSETQRNKGNFPGRFSGRQFSNSRSEMNVSTLELGDSALYLCASSLAGLTAEAFFGQGTRLTVV.